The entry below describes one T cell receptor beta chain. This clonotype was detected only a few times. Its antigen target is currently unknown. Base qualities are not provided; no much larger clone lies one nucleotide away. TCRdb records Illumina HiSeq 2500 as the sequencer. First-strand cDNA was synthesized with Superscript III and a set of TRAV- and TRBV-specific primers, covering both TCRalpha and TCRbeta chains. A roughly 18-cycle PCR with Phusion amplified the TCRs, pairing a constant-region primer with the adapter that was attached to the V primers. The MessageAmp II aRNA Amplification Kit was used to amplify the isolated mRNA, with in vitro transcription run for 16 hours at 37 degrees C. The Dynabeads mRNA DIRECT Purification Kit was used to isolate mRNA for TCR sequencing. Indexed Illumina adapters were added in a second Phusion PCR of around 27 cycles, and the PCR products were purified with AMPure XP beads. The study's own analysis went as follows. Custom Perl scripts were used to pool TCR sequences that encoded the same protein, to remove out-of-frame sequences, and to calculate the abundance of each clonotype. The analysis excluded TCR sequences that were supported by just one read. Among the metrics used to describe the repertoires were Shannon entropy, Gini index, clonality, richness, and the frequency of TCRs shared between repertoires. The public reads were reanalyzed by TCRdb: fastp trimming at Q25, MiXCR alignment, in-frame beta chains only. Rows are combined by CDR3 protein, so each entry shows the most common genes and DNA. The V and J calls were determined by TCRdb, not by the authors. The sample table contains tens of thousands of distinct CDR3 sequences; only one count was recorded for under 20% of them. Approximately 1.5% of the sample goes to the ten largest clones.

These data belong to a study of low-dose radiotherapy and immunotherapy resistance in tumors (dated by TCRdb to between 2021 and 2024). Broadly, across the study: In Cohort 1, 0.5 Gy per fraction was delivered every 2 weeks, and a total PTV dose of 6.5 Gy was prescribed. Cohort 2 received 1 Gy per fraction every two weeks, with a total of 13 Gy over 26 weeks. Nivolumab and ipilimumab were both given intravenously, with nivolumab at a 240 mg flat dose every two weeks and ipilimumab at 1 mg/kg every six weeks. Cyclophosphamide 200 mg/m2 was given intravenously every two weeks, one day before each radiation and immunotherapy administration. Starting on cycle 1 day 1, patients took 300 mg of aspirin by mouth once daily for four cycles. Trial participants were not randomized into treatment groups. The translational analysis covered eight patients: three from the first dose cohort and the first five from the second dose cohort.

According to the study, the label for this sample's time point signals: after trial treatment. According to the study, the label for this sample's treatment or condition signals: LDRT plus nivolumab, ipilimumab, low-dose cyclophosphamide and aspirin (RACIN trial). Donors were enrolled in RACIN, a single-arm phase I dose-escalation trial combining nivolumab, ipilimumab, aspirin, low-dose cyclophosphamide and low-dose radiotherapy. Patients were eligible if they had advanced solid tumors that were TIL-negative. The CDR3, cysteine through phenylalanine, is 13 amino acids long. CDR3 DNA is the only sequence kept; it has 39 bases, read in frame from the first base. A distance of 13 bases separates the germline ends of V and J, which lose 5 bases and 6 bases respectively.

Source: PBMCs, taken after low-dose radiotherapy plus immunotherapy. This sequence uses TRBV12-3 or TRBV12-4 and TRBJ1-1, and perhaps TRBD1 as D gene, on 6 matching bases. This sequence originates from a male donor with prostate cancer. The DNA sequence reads TGTGCCAGCAGTGGCAACAGGGAGGCTGAAGCTTTCTTT. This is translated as CASSGNREAEAFF.